This TCR beta chain emerged from a study of shared clonotypes between healthy human individuals. Some 32,000 T cell genomes, or approximately 190 ng DNA, went into the sorted-subset replicate PCRs. TCRdb's copy holds only in-frame clones and misses some; the assay was immunoSEQ multiplex PCR. The sample lists about 2.1 million clones, 85% to 95% seen once, with approximately 1.7% in the top ten. This CDR3 has 14 residues. Per germline, CDR1 SQVTM and CDR2 ANQGSEA. Naive CD8 cells comprised CD45RO-negative, CCR7-positively selected cells, excluding terminally differentiated effector memory CD45RA+ cells.

The sample consisted of naive CD8+ T cells from PBMCs. The V call is TRBV29-1, the J call TRBJ2-5, with D possibly TRBD1 on 6 matching bases. TRBJ2-7 matches the DNA end more closely, so the J call is doubtful. The TCR was taken from a man younger than 35 in good health. Some clones in this sample may be carry-over from other donors' samples. The CDR3 bases are TGCAGCGTTGCCGGGACATACAACTCCTACGAGCAGTACTTC. As protein: CSVAGTYNSYEQYF.